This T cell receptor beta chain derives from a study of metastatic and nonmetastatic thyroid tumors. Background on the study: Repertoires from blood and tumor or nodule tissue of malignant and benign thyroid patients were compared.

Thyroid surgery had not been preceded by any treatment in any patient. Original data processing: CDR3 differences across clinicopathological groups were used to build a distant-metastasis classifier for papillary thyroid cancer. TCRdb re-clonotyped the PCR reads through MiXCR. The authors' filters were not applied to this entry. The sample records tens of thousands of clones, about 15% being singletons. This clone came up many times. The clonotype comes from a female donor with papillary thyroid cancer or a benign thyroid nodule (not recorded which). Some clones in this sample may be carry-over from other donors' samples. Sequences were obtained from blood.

The CDR3, as DNA: TGTGCCAGCAGCTTGAGGGGGAACCAAGAGACCCAGTACTTC. It translates to CASSLRGNQETQYF. This rearrangement joins TRBV5-6 to TRBJ2-5; D is possibly TRBD1 (6 bases). The CDR3 sequence is 14 residues long. Trimming stripped 1 base from V and 0 bases from J, with 7 bases between. Looked up from germline, CDR1 is SGHDT and CDR2 is YYEEEE.